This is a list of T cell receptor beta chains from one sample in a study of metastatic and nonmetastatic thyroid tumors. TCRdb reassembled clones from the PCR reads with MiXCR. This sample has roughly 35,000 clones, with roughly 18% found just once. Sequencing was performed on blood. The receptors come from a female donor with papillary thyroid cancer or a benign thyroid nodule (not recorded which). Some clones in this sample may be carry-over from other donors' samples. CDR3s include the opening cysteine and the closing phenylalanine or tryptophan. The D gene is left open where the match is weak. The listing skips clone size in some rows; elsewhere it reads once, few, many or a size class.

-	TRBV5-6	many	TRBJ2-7	TGTGCCAGCAGCTACTACGACCCCGGGGGGCCCTACGAGCAGTACTTC	CASSYYDPGGPYEQYF
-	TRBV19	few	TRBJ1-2	TGTGCCAGTAGCTTGTCTAACTATGGCTACACCTTC	CASSLSNYGYTF
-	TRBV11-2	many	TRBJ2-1	TGTGCCAGCAGCTTAGAGACGTCCGGTGAGCAGTTCTTC	CASSLETSGEQFF
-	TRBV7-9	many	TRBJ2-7	TGTGCCAGCAGCTTATCCCCCGGAGGGTTTCGGCCGACCTACGAGCAGTACTTC	CASSLSPGGFRPTYEQYF
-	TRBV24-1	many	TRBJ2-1	TGTGCCACCAGTGAAGAACTAGAACTCGAGCAGTTCTTC	CATSEELELEQFF
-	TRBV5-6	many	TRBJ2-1	TGTGCCAGCAGCCCCGGGACACGCCCCTACAATGAGCAGTTCTTC	CASSPGTRPYNEQFF
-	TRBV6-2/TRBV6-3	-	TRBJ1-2	TGTGCCAGCAGTTACGCCCGTGGGCGAGCTGTCTACACCTTC	CASSYARGRAVYTF
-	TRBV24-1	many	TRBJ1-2	TGTGCCACCAGTTTCCGTTTTCGCGACTATGGCTACACCTTC	CATSFRFRDYGYTF
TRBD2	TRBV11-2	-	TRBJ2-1	TGTGCCAGCATCGCCATTAGCGGGAGGTACAATGAGCAGTTCTTC	CASIAISGRYNEQFF
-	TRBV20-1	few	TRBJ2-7	TGCAGTTCACCTACGCAGAGCGGTAGATTCTACGAGCAGTACTTC	CSSPTQSGRFYEQYF
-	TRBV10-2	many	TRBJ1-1	TGCGCCAGCAGCGCGGTTGGGGTCAGCACTGAAGCTTTCTTT	CASSAVGVSTEAFF
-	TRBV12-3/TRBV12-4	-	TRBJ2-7	TGTGCCAGTAGTCCCGGCGGACTGCCGGAGGAGCAGTACTTC	CASSPGGLPEEQYF
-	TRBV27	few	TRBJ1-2	TGTGCCAGCCGCAGGACCGCGGAAGAGCAGTATGGCTACACCTTC	CASRRTAEEQYGYTF
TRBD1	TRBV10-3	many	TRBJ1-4	TGTGCCACAAGACAGGGGAATGAAAAACTGTTTTTT	CATRQGNEKLFF
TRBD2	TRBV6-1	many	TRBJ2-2	TGTGCCAGCAGCTCCGGGACTAGCGTGAACACCGGGGAGCTGTTTTTT	CASSSGTSVNTGELFF
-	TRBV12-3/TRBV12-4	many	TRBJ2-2	TGTGCCAGCAGTTTAACAGATAAGAACACCGGGGAGCTGTTTTTT	CASSLTDKNTGELFF
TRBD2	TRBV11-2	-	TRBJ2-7	TGTGCCAGCAGCTTAGTGGGGGGGAGGCCGGGTTACGAGCAGTACTTC	CASSLVGGRPGYEQYF
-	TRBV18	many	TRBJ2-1	TGTGCCAGCTCACCACCGGGGGGTACGGCCAACAATGAGCAGTTCTTC	CASSPPGGTANNEQFF
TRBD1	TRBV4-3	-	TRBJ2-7	TGCGCCAGCAGCGGAACCGGGACAGGCTCCTACGAGCAGTACTTC	CASSGTGTGSYEQYF
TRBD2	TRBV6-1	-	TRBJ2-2	TGTGCCAGCAGTGCGACTAGCTACACCGGTGAGCTGTTTTTT	CASSATSYTGELFF
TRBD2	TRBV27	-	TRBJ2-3	TGTGCCATCAAGCGGGGGGTCTCGGATACGCAGTATTTT	CAIKRGVSDTQYF
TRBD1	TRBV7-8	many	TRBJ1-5	TGTGCCAGCAGCCAAACGACAGGGCCCGTCCTAAGCAATCAGCCCCAGCATTTT	CASSQTTGPVLSNQPQHF